The 32 T cell receptor beta chains given below trace back to one sample, sequenced in a study of identical twins. From the 5' RACE reads, TCRdb called clonotypes with MiXCR, one entry per CDR3 protein. The table shows about 920,000 distinct CDR3 sequences, with 9% to 15% occurring only once. This sample also appeared in a second study, on yellow fever vaccine responses in identical twins.

The sequenced sample consisted of PBMCs. The receptors come from a woman between 18 and 30 years old in good health.

The rearrangement joins TRBV6-1 to TRBJ2-7; D gene uncertain. Trimming shortened V by 1 base and J by 6 bases, and 13 bases separated the two germline ends. Looked up from germline, CDR1 is MNHNS and CDR2 is SASEGT. The CDR3 is made up of 14 amino acids. CDR3 region: CASSEGRNIGEQYV. CDR3 in DNA: TGTGCCAGCAGTGAAGGCCGGAATATCGGCGAGCAGTACGTC.

The chain recombines TRBV6-5 with TRBJ2-1; a weak D match, TRBD2 (6 bases). The CDR3 runs 14 residues. V was clipped by 2 bases and J by 7 bases, with 12 bases between them. Germline CDR1 reads MNHEY; CDR2 reads SVGAGI. CDR3 nucleotide sequence: TGTGCCAGCAGTTACAGGGGACTCTTGAATGAGCAGTTCTTC. It encodes CASSYRGLLNEQFF.

This clonotype has just a few counts. The chain links TRBV2 to TRBJ1-4; no reliable D call. Germline V gene sequence: CDR1 SNHLY, CDR2 FYNNEI. The CDR3 spans 12 residues. V shed 4 bases and J shed 8 bases, with 8 bases lying between them. CDR3 DNA: TGTGCCAGCAGTGGGGAAAGAGAAAAACTGTTTTTT. This sequence encodes CASSGEREKLFF.

This chain links TRBV12-3 or TRBV12-4 with TRBJ2-2, with D perhaps matching TRBD2 (6 bases). Trimming pared 6 bases from V and 4 bases from J, leaving 12 bases between. The length of the CDR3 is 14 residues. The CDR3, as DNA: TGTGCCAGCAGCCCCGGAGGGTCCACCGGGGAGCTGTTTTTT. Its protein product is CASSPGGSTGELFF.

This clonotype was found once. This chain links TRBV7-9 with TRBJ2-5; D possibly corresponds to TRBD1 (5 bases). The ends were cut back, 5 bases at V and 3 bases at J, with 10 bases in the middle. The CDR3 contains 13 residues. Germline V gene sequence: CDR1 SEHNR, CDR2 FQNEAQ (reference sequence). CDR3 amino acids: CASSPGREETQYF. CDR3 bases: TGTGCCAGCAGCCCCGGCAGGGAAGAGACCCAGTACTTC.

This clonotype was seen more than once but under ten times. The rearrangement links TRBV7-9 to TRBJ1-3; a possible D gene is TRBD1 (6 bases). V was shortened by 3 bases and J by 0 bases, with 9 bases between the two germline ends. CDR1 and CDR2 from the germline V gene are SEHNR and FQNEAQ (reference sequence). This CDR3 has 15 amino acids. CDR3 DNA: TGTGCCAGCAGCTTGGGGGCTAACTCTGGAAACACCATATATTTT. Amino acids: CASSLGANSGNTIYF.

This chain connects TRBV20-1 to TRBJ2-7; 10 bases match TRBD1. Germline V gives CDR1 DFQATT, CDR2 SNEGSKA (reference sequence). Losses at the gene ends were 0 bases for V and 4 bases for J; bases not matched to a gene: 6. The CDR3 covers 15 residues. CDR3 nucleotide sequence: TGCAGTGCTAGAGATCGGCGGACAGGGGGGTACGAGCAGTACTTC. It specifies CSARDRRTGGYEQYF.

For the CDR3, the DNA is TGTGCCAGCACCCGAACCGCGGGTCGAAACACTGAAGCTTTCTTT. This sequence encodes CASTRTAGRNTEAFF. The chain uses TRBV25-1 and TRBJ1-1; no clear D. V gave up 7 bases and J gave up 2 bases, with 17 bases separating them. The CDR3 has 15 amino acids. Per germline, CDR1 MGHDK and CDR2 SYGVNS.

V gene TRBV20-1 combines with J gene TRBJ2-1, with D perhaps TRBD1 or TRBD2 (5 bases each). Germline CDR1 DFQATT, CDR2 SNEGSKA (reference sequence). Trimming shortened V by 3 bases and J by 6 bases, and 9 bases separated the two germline ends. This CDR3 contains 12 residues. In nucleotides, the CDR3 is TGCAGTGCTAGTAAGGGGACCAATGAGCAGTTCTTC. Residues: CSASKGTNEQFF.

This clonotype was seen only a few times. J is TRBJ2-2 and V is TRBV10-3; D may be TRBD1 (6 bases). The V and J ends lost 3 bases and 1 base respectively, with 12 bases between them. Looked up from germline, CDR1 is ENHRY and CDR2 is SYGVKD. The CDR3 is made up of 16 amino acids. The CDR3 nucleotides are TGTGCCATCAGTGATCCGAACAGGGAGAACACCGGGGAGCTGTTTTTT. The encoded protein is CAISDPNRENTGELFF.

V and J are TRBV18 and TRBJ2-2; D might be TRBD1 (5 bases). V lost 5 bases and J lost 2, with 12 bases in between. CDR3 length: 15 residues. Germline V gene data show CDR1 as KGHSH and CDR2 as LQKENI. CDR3 nucleotide sequence: TGTGCCAGCTCAATCCAAGGGGAAAACACCGGGGAGCTGTTTTTT. It translates to CASSIQGENTGELFF.

This sequence joins TRBV12-3 or TRBV12-4 and TRBJ1-2; TRBD1 agrees at 9 bases. The V and J ends lost 4 bases and 2 bases, in that order; junction bases with no gene match: 5. This CDR3 is 15 amino acids long. CDR3 DNA sequence: TGTGCCAGCAGTTCCCTACAGGGGGCCAACTATGGCTACACCTTC. It codes for CASSSLQGANYGYTF.

There are a few counts of this clonotype. The V gene is TRBV10-2, the J gene TRBJ1-1; D might be TRBD1 (5 bases). The V gene's germline CDR1 is WSHSY and CDR2 SAAADI. Trimming pared 7 bases from V and 4 bases from J, leaving 10 bases between. CDR3 length equals 12 residues. This CDR3 is CASNEGSTEAFF. CDR3 nucleotides: TGCGCCAGCAACGAGGGGAGCACTGAAGCTTTCTTT.

This sequence joins TRBV6-1 and TRBJ2-7; the match to TRBD1 covers 7 bases. The CDR3 extends over 14 amino acids. The germline V gene has CDR1 MNHNS and CDR2 SASEGT. The trim removed 8 bases at V and 4 bases at J, leaving 11 bases unmatched. CDR3 sequence (DNA): TGTGCCAGCCGAAAAAGGGGGCCCGGGTACGAGCAGTACGTC. This gives the protein CASRKRGPGYEQYV.

This chain connects TRBV2 to TRBJ2-1; tentative D call: TRBD1 (5 bases). V lost 7 bases to trimming and J lost 3 bases, with 16 bases between them. This CDR3 is built from 15 residues. Per germline, CDR1 SNHLY and CDR2 FYNNEI. The CDR3 region has the DNA TGTGCCAGCATCGAGAGGCAGGGTAACTACAATGAGCAGTTCTTC. It specifies CASIERQGNYNEQFF. Combining the CDR3 with reference TRBV2 and TRBJ2-1 gives the whole variable domain EPEVTQTPSHQVTQMGQEVILRCVPISNHLYFYWYRQILGQKVEFLVSFYNNEISEKSEIFDDQFSVERPDGSNFTLKIRSTKLEDSAMYFCASIERQGNYNEQFFGPGTRLTVL.

This clonotype was detected only a few times. V is TRBV7-9 and J is TRBJ2-3; D perhaps matches TRBD2 (5 bases). CDR3 length: 14 amino acids. CDR1 is SEHNR and CDR2 is FQNEAQ in the germline V gene (reference sequence). Trimming took off 4 bases at V and 1 base at J, with 9 bases between the two ends. The CDR3 DNA reads as TGTGCCAGCAGCTCCGTCGGGGGCACAGATACGCAGTATTTT. Encoded protein: CASSSVGGTDTQYF.

This clonotype was recorded many times. The rearrangement links TRBV12-3 or TRBV12-4 to TRBJ2-7, with D possibly matching TRBD2 (6 bases). The V end was cut by 3 bases, the J end by 6 bases, with 18 bases between. The CDR3 loop spans 15 amino acids. The CDR3 DNA sequence: TGTGCCAGCAGTTTCGGAGGGGCCTCCCTTGGCGAGCAGTACTTC. This sequence encodes CASSFGGASLGEQYF.

V usage is TRBV4-1 and J usage is TRBJ2-7; 12 bases are shared with TRBD2. V was clipped by 0 bases and J by 0 bases; unmatched bases: 9. Germline V lookup: CDR1 MGHRA, CDR2 YSYEKL. This CDR3 comprises 19 residues. In DNA form, the CDR3 reads TGCGCCAGCAGCCAAGAAGTGGGACTAGCGGGCAGGAGCTCCTACGAGCAGTACTTC. It codes for CASSQEVGLAGRSSYEQYF.

This clonotype was seen many times. The genes are TRBV5-1 and TRBJ2-1; the D gene is possibly TRBD2 (7 bases). Trimming left V 3 bases short and J 8 bases short, with 12 bases between. This CDR3 has 13 residues. Germline V CDR1 and CDR2: SGHRS, YFSETQ. In nucleotides, the CDR3 is TGCGCCAGCAGCTGGGGGGGGCCCGATGAGCAGTTCTTC. This encodes CASSWGGPDEQFF.

This clonotype was detected only a few times. The chain is built from TRBV9 and TRBJ2-7; D ambiguous. The CDR3 is made up of 13 amino acids. V lost 0 bases and J lost 3, with 7 bases in between. Looked up from germline, CDR1 is SGDLS and CDR2 is YYNGEE. Here the CDR3 reads CASSVGDHYEQYF. The DNA of the CDR3 is TGTGCCAGCAGCGTAGGCGACCACTACGAGCAGTACTTC. The full variable domain, with the rest looked up from reference TRBV9 and TRBJ2-7, is DSGVTQTPKHLITATGQRVTLRCSPRSGDLSVYWYQQSLDQGLQFLIQYYNGEERAKGNILERFSAQQFPDLHSELNLSSLELGDSALYFCASSVGDHYEQYFGPGTRLTVT.

This clonotype appeared many times. The chain has TRBV5-1 and TRBJ2-2, with unresolved D. V was cut by 0 bases and J by 5 bases, with 5 bases left in between. The germline CDR1 and CDR2 sequences are SGHRS and YFSETQ. This CDR3 is 13 amino acids long. As DNA, the CDR3 is TGCGCCAGCAGCTTGGCCCGTACCGGGGAGCTGTTTTTT. This codes for CASSLARTGELFF.

The J gene is TRBJ1-5, the V gene TRBV23-1, with D maybe TRBD1 (6 bases). TRBV23-1 is labeled an ORF, and its function is uncertain. The CDR3 covers 12 residues. DNA for the CDR3: TGCGCACCCAGGGGAGCGGGACAGCCCCAGCATTTT. Encoded protein: CAPRGAGQPQHF.

The rearrangement uses TRBV20-1 and TRBJ2-5; D perhaps matches TRBD2 (5 bases). V gave up 8 bases and J gave up 2 bases, with 18 bases separating them. The length of the CDR3 is 14 residues. CDR1 and CDR2 from the germline V gene are DFQATT and SNEGSKA (reference sequence). The CDR3 here is CSTLSRVVQETQYF. The CDR3 region has the DNA TGCAGTACCCTATCGAGGGTGGTACAAGAGACCCAGTACTTC.

This clonotype turned up a few times. The rearrangement joins TRBV12-3 or TRBV12-4 to TRBJ2-5; 10 bases are shared with TRBD2. Losses at the gene ends were 1 base for V and 7 bases for J; bases not matched to a gene: 9. The CDR3 spans 16 residues. Here the CDR3 DNA reads TGTGCCAGCAGTTTAGAGAGCGGGGGGGCTTCAGGGACCCAGTACTTC. Encoded protein: CASSLESGGASGTQYF.

The genes are TRBV6-4 and TRBJ1-2; D is undetermined. The germline V gene encodes CDR1 MRHNA and CDR2 SNTAGT. The V gene lost 2 bases and the J gene lost 4 bases, with 8 bases spanning the gap. The length of the CDR3 is 13 residues. CDR3 nucleotides: TGTGCCAGCAGTGACGACGGGTCCTATGGCTACACCTTC. This sequence encodes CASSDDGSYGYTF.

This clonotype was seen a handful of times. The chain combines TRBV7-9 with TRBJ2-1; TRBD2 is a possible D gene (6 bases). The CDR3 is 15 amino acids. Germline V CDR1 and CDR2: SEHNR, FQNEAQ (reference sequence). V dropped 5 bases and J dropped 4 bases, with 15 bases sitting between them. The CDR3 sequence: CASSPPSGAYNEQFF. CDR3 coding DNA: TGTGCCAGCAGCCCCCCTTCGGGAGCTTACAATGAGCAGTTCTTC.

V is TRBV7-9 and J is TRBJ2-2; D gene ambiguous. The CDR3 sequence is 16 residues long. Per the germline V gene, CDR1 is SEHNR and CDR2 is FQNEAQ (reference sequence). Trimming removed 5 bases from V and 0 bases from J, with 13 bases in between. As DNA, the CDR3 is TGTGCCAGCAGCGCTTTTGGCGGCCCGAACACCGGGGAGCTGTTTTTT. The encoded protein is CASSAFGGPNTGELFF.

This clonotype was counted at least ten times. The gene calls are TRBV28 and TRBJ2-1, with D maybe TRBD1 (6 bases). Germline V gives CDR1 MDHEN, CDR2 SYDVKM. This CDR3 spans 14 amino acids. Trimming removed 6 bases at V and 9 bases at J, with 18 bases between. CDR3 in DNA: TGTGCCAGCAGAGCACCTTACAGGGAAGGTGAGCAGTTCTTC. Translated, it gives CASRAPYREGEQFF.

This clonotype was recorded at least ten times. The chain has TRBV20-1 and TRBJ1-2; no definite D call. CDR1 and CDR2 (germline): DFQATT, SNEGSKA (reference sequence). The CDR3 extends over 11 amino acids. Trimming took off 4 bases at V and 8 bases at J, with 11 bases between the two ends. The CDR3 DNA follows: TGCAGTGCTATCCGGACGGACGGCTACACCTTC. Its protein product is CSAIRTDGYTF.

This clonotype appeared a few times. CDR3 nucleotide sequence: TGCAGTGCTAGAGACGGGGGGAACTACGAGCAGTACGTC. This translates into CSARDGGNYEQYV. The V call is TRBV20-1, the J call TRBJ2-7, with 7 bases identical to TRBD2. CDR1 is DFQATT, CDR2 SNEGSKA, per germline (reference sequence). The CDR3 consists of 13 residues. Trimming took 0 bases from V and 3 from J; bases not matched to a gene: 2.

This clonotype was seen a handful of times. V is TRBV3-1 and J is TRBJ1-1; no firm D call. Germline-derived CDR1 and CDR2 are LGHDT and YNNKEL (reference sequence). The V end lost 1 base, the J end lost 4 bases, and 10 bases lay between the germline ends. The CDR3 runs 14 residues. The CDR3 sequence: CASSQGARTTEAFF. CDR3 coding DNA: TGTGCCAGCAGCCAAGGGGCGCGGACCACTGAAGCTTTCTTT.

This chain connects TRBV5-1 to TRBJ2-1; TRBD1 agrees at 8 bases. In germline, CDR1 is SGHRS, CDR2 YFSETQ. V lost 4 bases, J lost 6 bases, and 9 bases stayed unmatched. The CDR3 length is 15 residues. For the CDR3, the DNA is TGCGCCAGCAGCCCGCCAGGGGGCGCCTCCAATGAGCAGTTCTTC. This encodes CASSPPGGASNEQFF.